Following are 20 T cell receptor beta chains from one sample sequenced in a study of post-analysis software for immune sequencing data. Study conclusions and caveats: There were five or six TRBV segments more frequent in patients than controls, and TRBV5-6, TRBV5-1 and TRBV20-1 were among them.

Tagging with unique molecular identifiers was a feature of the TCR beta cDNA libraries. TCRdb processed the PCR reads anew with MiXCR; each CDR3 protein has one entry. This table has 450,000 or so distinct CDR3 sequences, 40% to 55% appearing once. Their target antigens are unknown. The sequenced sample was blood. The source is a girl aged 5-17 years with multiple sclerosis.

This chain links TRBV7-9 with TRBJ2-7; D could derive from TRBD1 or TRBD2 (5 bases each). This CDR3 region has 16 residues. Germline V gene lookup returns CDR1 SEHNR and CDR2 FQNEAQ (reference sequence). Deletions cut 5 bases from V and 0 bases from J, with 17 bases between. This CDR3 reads CASSPPGPSSSYEQYF. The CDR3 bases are TGTGCCAGCAGCCCTCCGGGACCTTCGAGCTCCTACGAGCAGTACTTC.

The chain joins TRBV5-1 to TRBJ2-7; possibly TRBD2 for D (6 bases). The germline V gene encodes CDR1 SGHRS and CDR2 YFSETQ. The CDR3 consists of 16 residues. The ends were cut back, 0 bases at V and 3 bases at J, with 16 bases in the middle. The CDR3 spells CASSLAVLARGYEQYF. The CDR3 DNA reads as TGCGCCAGCAGCTTGGCCGTACTAGCTCGGGGCTACGAGCAGTACTTC.

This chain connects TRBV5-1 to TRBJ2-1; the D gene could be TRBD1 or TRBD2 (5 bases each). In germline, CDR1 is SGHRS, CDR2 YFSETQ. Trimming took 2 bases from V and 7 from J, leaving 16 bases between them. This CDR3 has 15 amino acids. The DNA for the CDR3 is TGCGCCAGCAGCTTTGGGGGTATCAGGGTGAATGAGCAGTTCTTC. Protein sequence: CASSFGGIRVNEQFF.

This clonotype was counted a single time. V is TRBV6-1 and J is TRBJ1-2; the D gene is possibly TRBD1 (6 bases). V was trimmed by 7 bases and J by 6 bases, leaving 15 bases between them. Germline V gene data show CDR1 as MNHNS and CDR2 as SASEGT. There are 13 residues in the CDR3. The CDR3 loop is CASTEGTINGYTF. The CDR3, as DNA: TGTGCCAGCACGGAGGGGACAATCAATGGCTACACCTTC.

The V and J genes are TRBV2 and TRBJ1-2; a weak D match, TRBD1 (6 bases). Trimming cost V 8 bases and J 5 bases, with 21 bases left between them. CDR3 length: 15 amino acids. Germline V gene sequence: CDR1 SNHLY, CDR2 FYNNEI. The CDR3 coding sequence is TGTGCCAGCCTTTCCCAGGGGCCCACGGGGTATGGCTACACCTTC. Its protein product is CASLSQGPTGYGYTF.

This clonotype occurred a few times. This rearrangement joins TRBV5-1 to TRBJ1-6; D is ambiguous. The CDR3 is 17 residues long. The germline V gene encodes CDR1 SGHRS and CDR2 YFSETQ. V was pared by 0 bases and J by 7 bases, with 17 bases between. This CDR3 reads CASSLGQVRTLNSPLHF. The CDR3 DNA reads TGCGCCAGCAGCTTGGGACAAGTCAGAACCCTGAATTCACCCCTCCACTTT.

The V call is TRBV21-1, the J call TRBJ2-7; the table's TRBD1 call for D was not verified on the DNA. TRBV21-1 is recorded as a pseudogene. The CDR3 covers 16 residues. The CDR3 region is CASSNGRGWGTYEQYF. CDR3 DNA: TGTGCCAGCAGCAACGGACGGGGGTGGGGCACCTACGAGCAGTACTTC.

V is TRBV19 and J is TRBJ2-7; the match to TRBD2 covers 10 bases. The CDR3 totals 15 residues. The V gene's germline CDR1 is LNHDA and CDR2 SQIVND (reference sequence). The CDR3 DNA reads TGTGCCAGTAGTATCAGGACTAGCGGAGCCTACGAGCGGTACGTC. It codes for CASSIRTSGAYERYV.

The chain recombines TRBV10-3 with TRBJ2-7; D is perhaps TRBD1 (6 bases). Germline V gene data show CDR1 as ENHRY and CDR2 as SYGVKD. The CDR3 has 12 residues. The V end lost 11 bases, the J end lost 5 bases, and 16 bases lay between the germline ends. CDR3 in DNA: TGTGCCCAGGGGCCAGGAACGGACGAGCAGTACTTC. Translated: CAQGPGTDEQYF.

CDR3 in amino acids: CASSRGQGVVGYTF. CDR3 sequence (DNA): TGCGCCAGCAGCCGAGGACAGGGGGTTGTTGGCTACACCTTC. The chain carries TRBV5-1 and TRBJ1-2; 10 nucleotides line up with TRBD1. The CDR3 covers 14 residues. Germline CDR1 and CDR2: SGHRS and YFSETQ. The V segment lost 4 bases and the J segment 7 bases; nucleotides outside the gene matches: 7.

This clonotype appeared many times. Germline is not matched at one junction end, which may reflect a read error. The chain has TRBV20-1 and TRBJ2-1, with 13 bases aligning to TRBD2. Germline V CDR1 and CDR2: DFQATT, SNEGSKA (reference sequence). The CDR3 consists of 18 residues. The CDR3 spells CSAQRTSGSWMSYNEQFF. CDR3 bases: TGTAGTGCGCAAAGGACTAGCGGGAGTTGGATGTCCTACAATGAGCAGTTCTTC.

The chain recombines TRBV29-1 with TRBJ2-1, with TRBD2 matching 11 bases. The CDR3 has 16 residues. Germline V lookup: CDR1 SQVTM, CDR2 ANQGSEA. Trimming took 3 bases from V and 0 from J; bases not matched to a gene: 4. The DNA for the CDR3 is TGCAGCGTTGAGGGACTAGCGGACGACTCCTACAATGAGCAGTTCTTC. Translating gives CSVEGLADDSYNEQFF.

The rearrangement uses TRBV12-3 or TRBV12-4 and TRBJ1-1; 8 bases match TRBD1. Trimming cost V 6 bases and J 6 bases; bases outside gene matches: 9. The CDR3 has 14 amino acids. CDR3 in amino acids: CASSGQGPIAEAFF. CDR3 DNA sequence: TGTGCCAGCAGCGGACAGGGCCCAATCGCTGAAGCTTTCTTT.

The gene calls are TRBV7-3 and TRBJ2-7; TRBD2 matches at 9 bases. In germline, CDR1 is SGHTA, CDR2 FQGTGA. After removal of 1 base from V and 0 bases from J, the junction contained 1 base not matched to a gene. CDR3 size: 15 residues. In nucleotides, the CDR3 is TGTGCCAGCAGCTTAAATAGCGGGAGCTCCTACGAGCAGTACTTC. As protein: CASSLNSGSSYEQYF.

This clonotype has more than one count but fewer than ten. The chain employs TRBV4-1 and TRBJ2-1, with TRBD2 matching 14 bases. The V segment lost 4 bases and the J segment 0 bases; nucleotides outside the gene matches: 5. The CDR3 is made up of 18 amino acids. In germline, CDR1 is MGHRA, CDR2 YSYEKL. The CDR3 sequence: CASSPGLAGASSYNEQFF. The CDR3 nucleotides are TGCGCCAGCAGCCCGGGACTAGCGGGAGCCAGCTCCTACAATGAGCAGTTCTTC.

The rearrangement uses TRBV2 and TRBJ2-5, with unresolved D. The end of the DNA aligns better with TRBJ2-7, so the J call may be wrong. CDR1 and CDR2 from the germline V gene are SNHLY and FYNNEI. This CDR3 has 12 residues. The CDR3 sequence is CASTYGNYEQYF. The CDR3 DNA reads TGTGCCAGCACGTATGGGAACTACGAGCAGTACTTC.

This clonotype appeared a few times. CDR3 loop: CASSEGADTQYF. The CDR3 coding sequence is TGTGCCAGCAGCGAGGGGGCAGATACGCAGTATTTT. The chain is built from TRBV7-3 and TRBJ2-3; tentative D call: TRBD1 (6 bases). CDR3 size: 12 residues. V was shortened by 5 bases and J by 4 bases, with 7 bases between the two germline ends. Germline CDR1 SGHTA, CDR2 FQGTGA.

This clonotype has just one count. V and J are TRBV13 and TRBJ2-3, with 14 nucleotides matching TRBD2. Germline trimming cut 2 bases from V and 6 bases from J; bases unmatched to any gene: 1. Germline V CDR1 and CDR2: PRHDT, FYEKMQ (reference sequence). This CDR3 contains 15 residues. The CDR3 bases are TGTGCCAGCAGCTTACGACTAGCGGGAGGGGATACGCAGTATTTT. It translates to CASSLRLAGGDTQYF.

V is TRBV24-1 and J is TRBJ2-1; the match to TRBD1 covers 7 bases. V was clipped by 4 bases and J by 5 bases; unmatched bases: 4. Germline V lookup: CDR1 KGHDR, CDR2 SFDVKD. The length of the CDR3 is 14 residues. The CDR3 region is CATSDPGQDNEQFF. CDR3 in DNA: TGTGCCACCAGTGACCCAGGACAGGACAATGAGCAGTTCTTC.

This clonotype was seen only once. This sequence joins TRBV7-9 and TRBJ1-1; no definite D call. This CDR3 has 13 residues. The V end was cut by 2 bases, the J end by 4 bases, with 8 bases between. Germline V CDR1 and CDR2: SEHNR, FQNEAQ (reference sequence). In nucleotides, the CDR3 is TGTGCCAGCAGCTTAAGCCGGGGCACTGAAGCTTTCTTT. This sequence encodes CASSLSRGTEAFF. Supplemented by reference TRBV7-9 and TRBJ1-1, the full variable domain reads DTGVSQNPRHKITKRGQNVTFRCDPISEHNRLYWYRQTLGQGPEFLTYFQNEAQLEKSRLLSDRFSAERPKGSFSTLEIQRTEQGDSAMYLCASSLSRGTEAFFGQGTRLTVV.